This T cell receptor beta chain is drawn from a study of cytomegalovirus exposure and HLA in healthy donors. In the study overall: Earlier results showed 90 million to 130 million unique TCR beta sequences derived from 150 million to 200 million T cells. Whole-study findings and limits: A prior analysis recorded that most TCR beta V segments were productive about 90% or about 30% of the time.

Note on this clone: The antigen is not known.

The PCR used 60 Vbeta and 13 Jbeta primers. Sequencing used immunoSEQ multiplex PCR; TCRdb keeps in-frame clones, though not all of them. The table has 110,000 to 150,000 clones, over 80% seen once. The receptor was isolated from a male donor in good health and CMV-seronegative. Sequenced sample: PBMCs.

CDR3 loop: CASSLGTAGELFF. The CDR3 nucleotides are TGTGCCAGCAGCTTAGGGACAGCCGGGGAGCTGTTTTTT. This chain joins TRBV7-3 and TRBJ2-2; 7 bases are shared with TRBD1. This CDR3 region has 13 residues. The J segment lost 6 bases and the V segment lost 2 bases, leaving 0 bases of the junction unmatched. Germline CDR1 SGHTA, CDR2 FQGTGA.